A single sample gave rise to the 18 T cell receptor beta chains below, sequenced in a study of T cells after yellow fever vaccination. TCRdb fed the 5' RACE reads into MiXCR, producing one record per CDR3 protein. The sample has around 610,000 distinct CDR3 sequences, roughly 12% seen once; the top ten hold over 12%. This sample comprised PBMCs, obtained on the day of the yellow fever booster vaccination. The receptors were sampled from a man younger than 45 who received the YFV17D yellow fever vaccine.

A few counts support this clonotype. The chain combines TRBV20-1 with TRBJ2-7, with D perhaps matching TRBD1 (6 bases). There are 15 residues in the CDR3. The germline gives CDR1 DFQATT, CDR2 SNEGSKA (reference sequence). Trimming cost V 3 bases and J 2 bases, with 17 bases left between them. The CDR3 DNA reads TGCAGTGCTAGTATTGTAACAGGGTTACCCTACGAGCAGTACTTC. Its translation: CSASIVTGLPYEQYF.

This clonotype turned up a few times. The chain has TRBV6-2 or TRBV6-3 and TRBJ2-7; D is uncertain. CDR3 length: 14 residues. Trimming shortened V by 8 bases and J by 0 bases, and 14 bases separated the two germline ends. CDR1 MNHEY and CDR2 SVGEGT come from the germline V gene. The CDR3 DNA is TGTGCCAGCCAAAAGGAACCGAGCTCCTACGAGCAGTACTTC. Amino acid sequence: CASQKEPSSYEQYF.

This clonotype showed up just a few times. The chain recombines TRBV7-2 with TRBJ1-1; the D is unclear. The CDR3 consists of 14 residues. In germline, CDR1 is SGHTA, CDR2 FQGNSA. V lost 7 bases to trimming and J lost 3 bases, with 15 bases between them. The CDR3: CASTLSDGYTEAFF. The CDR3, as DNA: TGTGCCAGCACCTTGTCGGACGGTTACACTGAAGCTTTCTTT.

This clonotype turned up a few times. The chain recombines TRBV12-3 or TRBV12-4 with TRBJ2-7; 10 nucleotides agree with TRBD2. This CDR3 contains 15 residues. V lost 5 bases and J lost 0; bases outside the gene matches: 4. CDR3 nucleotide sequence: TGTGCCAGCAGTGCTAGCGGGAGAGGCTCCTACGAGCAGTACTTC. Translation: CASSASGRGSYEQYF.

Concerning this clonotype itself: One junction end disagrees with the germline gene, perhaps due to a read error. The chain carries TRBV20-1 and TRBJ2-7, with D perhaps matching TRBD1 (5 bases). CDR1 and CDR2 from the germline V gene are DFQATT and SNEGSKA (reference sequence). The CDR3 is made up of 12 amino acids. The CDR3 region has the DNA TGCAGTGTTAGGGGCCGACTCGGCAACCCTTCTTTC. Protein sequence: CSVRGRLGNPSF.

The chain uses TRBV12-3 or TRBV12-4 and TRBJ2-5; D gene ambiguous. The CDR3 is 12 amino acids. V was cut by 4 bases and J by 13 bases, with 16 bases left in between. The CDR3 region has the DNA TGTGCCAGCAGTTCATCCGGGTCCCCCACGTACTTC. As protein: CASSSSGSPTYF.

This clonotype occurred a few times. In DNA form, the CDR3 reads TGTGCCAGCAGCGCAGAGTGGGGACCAAGTCACAATGAGCAGTTCTTC. Protein sequence: CASSAEWGPSHNEQFF. This chain links TRBV7-8 with TRBJ2-1; D possibly matches TRBD1 or TRBD2 (5 bases each). V was shortened by 5 bases and J by 5 bases, with 19 bases between the two germline ends. Germline V gene data show CDR1 as SGHVS and CDR2 as FQNEAQ. CDR3 length equals 16 residues.

V gene TRBV19 combines with J gene TRBJ2-5, with a weak D call TRBD1 (5 bases). The CDR3 totals 16 residues. Germline lookup yields CDR1 LNHDA and CDR2 SQIVND (reference sequence). V was shortened by 6 bases and J by 2 bases, with 19 bases between the two germline ends. The CDR3 region has the DNA TGTGCCAGTAGCCGAAGGGGAACACCTCGGCAAGAGACCCAGTACTTC. Its protein is CASSRRGTPRQETQYF.

The chain uses TRBV29-1 and TRBJ2-2; either TRBD1 or TRBD2 may fit D (5 bases each). Germline values: CDR1 SQVTM, CDR2 ANQGSEA. The CDR3 extends over 12 amino acids. Trimming took off 4 bases at V and 6 bases at J, with 9 bases between the two ends. In DNA, the CDR3 is TGCAGCGTTGGAGGGGCCGCCGGGGAGCTGTTTTTT. It encodes CSVGGAAGELFF.

CDR3 protein: CSGGWGAGNYGYTF. The CDR3 nucleotides are TGCAGCGGTGGATGGGGGGCGGGAAACTATGGCTACACCTTC. This rearrangement joins TRBV20-1 to TRBJ1-2, with a possible D match to TRBD1 (6 bases). Germline loops: CDR1 DFQATT, CDR2 SNEGSKA (reference sequence). The CDR3 covers 14 residues.

The rearrangement uses TRBV18 and TRBJ2-7, with 9 bases that match TRBD2. Germline values: CDR1 KGHSH, CDR2 LQKENI. The CDR3 has 15 amino acids. V was clipped by 2 bases and J by 5 bases; unmatched bases: 7. CDR3 loop: CASSPDAGGFHEQYF. The CDR3 DNA sequence: TGTGCCAGCTCACCAGACGCGGGAGGGTTCCACGAGCAGTACTTC.

This chain links TRBV12-3 or TRBV12-4 with TRBJ1-4; D uncertain. CDR3 length: 13 amino acids. Between the trimmed V and J ends, which lost 6 bases and 8 bases, there was a span of 13 bases. DNA of the CDR3: TGTGCCAGCAGCCTTAATCTGGGGGAAAAACTGTTTTTT. Amino acid sequence: CASSLNLGEKLFF.

This clonotype was seen a single time. This sequence joins TRBV6-2 or TRBV6-3 and TRBJ1-5; no clear D. The CDR3 extends over 9 amino acids. Germline CDR1 MNHEY, CDR2 SVGEGT. V was cut by 8 bases and J by 8 bases, with 4 bases left in between. CDR3: CASGEPQHF. The CDR3 nucleotides read TGTGCCAGCGGGGAGCCCCAGCATTTT.

This sequence joins TRBV5-1 and TRBJ2-7; 10 bases line up with TRBD2. The CDR3 covers 14 residues. The germline V gene has CDR1 SGHRS and CDR2 YFSETQ. With V trimmed by 4 bases and J by 5 bases, 6 bases remained unmatched. CDR3 bases: TGCGCCAGCAGCGAAGCGGGAGGGAGCCACGAGCAGTACTTC. It codes for CASSEAGGSHEQYF.

The gene calls are TRBV11-2 and TRBJ2-1, with 9 positions matching TRBD1. Germline V CDR1 and CDR2: SGHAT, FQNNGV. CDR3 length: 14 amino acids. After removal of 0 bases from V and 9 bases from J, the junction contained 3 bases not matched to a gene. The CDR3 loop is CASSLDWDRVEQFF. In DNA, the CDR3 is TGTGCCAGCAGCTTAGACTGGGACAGGGTTGAGCAGTTCTTC.

This clonotype was detected a few times. The CDR3 nucleotides are TGTGCCAGCAGCCCAGGGGCGGGAGGGCCGGGTGATACGCAGTATTTT. Translating it yields CASSPGAGGPGDTQYF. The rearrangement uses TRBV5-4 and TRBJ2-3; 9 bases align to TRBD2. After removal of 4 bases from V and 6 bases from J, the junction contained 12 bases not matched to a gene. The length of the CDR3 is 16 residues. Germline V CDR1 and CDR2: SGHNT, YYREEE (reference sequence).

This clonotype has just a few counts. This chain connects TRBV6-2 or TRBV6-3 to TRBJ2-1, with D maybe TRBD2 (5 bases). Germline CDR1 reads MNHEY; CDR2 reads SVGEGT. The CDR3 is made up of 14 amino acids. V lost 9 bases to trimming and J lost 0 bases, with 12 bases between them. For the CDR3, the DNA is TGTGCCAGTCGGAGCGGAGGCTCCTACAATGAGCAGTTCTTC. Protein: CASRSGGSYNEQFF.

The CDR3 spells CASSYGQGFYEQYF. DNA for the CDR3: TGTGCCAGCAGTTACGGACAGGGGTTCTACGAGCAGTACTTC. The gene calls are TRBV6-2 or TRBV6-3 and TRBJ2-7, with 9 bases fitting TRBD1. The CDR3 length is 14 residues. The germline V gene has CDR1 MNHEY and CDR2 SVGEGT. Unmatched junction bases numbered 2, after V lost 2 bases and J lost 3 bases.